The text below deals with one TCR beta chain. Germline V CDR1 and CDR2: SNHLY, FYNNEI. CDR3 length equals 11 residues. The ends were cut back, 6 bases at V and 8 bases at J, with 8 bases in the middle. Here immunoSEQ multiplex PCR was the method, and the copy in TCRdb shows in-frame clones only, minus some. Among 1.4 million or so clones listed, roughly 98.5% were seen once. Investigators divided CD4+ cells into CD45RA+ naive and CD45RA-negative memory subsets. The data were obtained in a study of shared clonotypes between healthy human individuals. Study-wide background: Samples came from a couple of female and three male donors aged 18 to 49.

Specimen: naive CD4+ T cells sorted from blood. Subset denoted: CD45RA+ positively selected. The chain recombines TRBV2 with TRBJ1-3; possibly TRBD1 for D (5 bases). The source of this sequence is a young man in good health. In DNA form, the CDR3 reads TGTGCCAGCAGGGGGGGAGACACCATATATTTT. It specifies CASRGGDTIYF. The whole variable domain, filled in from reference TRBV2 and TRBJ1-3, reads EPEVTQTPSHQVTQMGQEVILRCVPISNHLYFYWYRQILGQKVEFLVSFYNNEISEKSEIFDDQFSVERPDGSNFTLKIRSTKLEDSAMYFCASRGGDTIYFGEGSWLTVV.